One and the same sample provided the 5 T cell receptor beta chains below, sequenced in a study of T cell responses to AZD1222 COVID-19 vaccine. Clones were sequenced by immunoSEQ multiplex PCR, and TCRdb holds only the in-frame ones, with some missing. The repertoire holds 50,000 or so clones, with approximately 88% as singletons. The sequenced sample was peripheral blood, obtained on day 0 of AZD1222 vaccination. The receptors were sampled from an adult in good health.

The chain has TRBV2 and TRBJ2-7; TRBD2 might be the D (5 bases). V lost 6 bases and J 1 base, leaving 13 bases between the germline ends. Germline CDR1 and CDR2: SNHLY and FYNNEI. The CDR3 has 14 amino acids. For the CDR3, the DNA is TGTGCCAGCAGGGACTCCCGGTTATCCTACGAGCAGTACTTC. Translated, it gives CASRDSRLSYEQYF.

The gene calls are TRBV27 and TRBJ2-3; possibly TRBD2 for D (5 bases). V gave up 2 bases and J gave up 1 base, with 10 bases separating them. The CDR3 covers 15 residues. Germline CDR1 reads MNHEY; CDR2 reads SMNVEV (reference sequence). The CDR3 DNA is TGTGCCAGCAGTTTAGGGCGGGCGGGCACAGATACGCAGTATTTT. This encodes CASSLGRAGTDTQYF.

The J gene is TRBJ2-7, the V gene TRBV5-6, with D perhaps TRBD2 (5 bases). Germline CDR1 is SGHDT and CDR2 is YYEEEE. With 5 bases removed from V and 0 bases from J, the gap between germline ends came to 24 bases. The CDR3 has 18 amino acids. DNA of the CDR3: TGTGCCAGCAGGCATTGGGCGTCTGGCGGGTCCATCTCCTACGAGCAGTACTTC. It encodes CASRHWASGGSISYEQYF.

The rearrangement uses TRBV4-1 and TRBJ1-5, with D perhaps matching TRBD1 (5 bases). The ends were cut back, 0 bases at V and 4 bases at J, with 13 bases in the middle. The CDR3 is 16 residues long. Germline V gene sequence: CDR1 MGHRA, CDR2 YSYEKL. This CDR3 is CASSQDGGLGNQPQHF. The DNA of the CDR3 is TGCGCCAGCAGCCAAGACGGGGGATTGGGGAATCAGCCCCAGCATTTT.

The chain combines TRBV12-3 or TRBV12-4 with TRBJ1-2, with no clear D. The V end was cut by 3 bases, the J end by 4 bases, with 9 bases between. This CDR3 spans 13 amino acids. The CDR3 is CASSLEPFYGYTF. The CDR3 coding sequence is TGTGCCAGCAGTTTGGAACCATTCTATGGCTACACCTTC.